The 3 T cell receptor beta chains presented below share a single source sample, sequenced in a study of human T cells and chemical hapten exposure. Each CDR3 protein gets one entry after TCRdb re-called the RACE reads with MiXCR. The sample holds 180,000 or so distinct CDR3 sequences, approximately 31% seen once. Time point defined: pre-sensitization, week 0. Treatment defined: therapeutic diphenylcyclopropenone sensitization with weekly scalp DPC. The sequencing here drew on whole blood, taken in connection with sensitization to the hapten diphenylcyclopropenone (DPC). The receptors stem from a woman aged 25 to 39 with alopecia areata. Some clones in this sample may be carry-over from other donors' samples.

This sequence joins TRBV10-3 and TRBJ1-6, with 8 positions matching TRBD1. The CDR3 is 14 residues long. CDR1 is ENHRY, CDR2 SYGVKD, per germline. Germline trimming cut 6 bases from V and 7 bases from J; bases unmatched to any gene: 5. In DNA form, the CDR3 reads TGTGCCATCAGGGACAGGGAGACGAATTCACCCCTCCACTTT. Amino acid sequence: CAIRDRETNSPLHF.

V is TRBV5-1 and J is TRBJ2-3; 7 positions match TRBD2. The V gene end was trimmed by 0 bases and the J gene end by 4 bases; junction bases not matched to a gene: 11. The CDR3 spans 17 residues. The V gene's germline CDR1 is SGHRS and CDR2 YFSETQ. CDR3 sequence reads: CASSLAGSREWADTQYF. CDR3 in DNA: TGCGCCAGCAGCTTGGCCGGATCGCGGGAGTGGGCAGATACGCAGTATTTT.

The rearrangement uses TRBV20-1 and TRBJ2-5; D uncertain. Looked up from germline, CDR1 is DFQATT and CDR2 is SNEGSKA (reference sequence). V dropped 3 bases and J dropped 7 bases, with 15 bases sitting between them. This CDR3 comprises 13 residues. CDR3 nucleotides: TGCAGTGCTAGCGGCCCTCAACTCGGGACCCAGTACTTC. This translates into CSASGPQLGTQYF.